The rows below give T cell receptor beta chains drawn from one sample of a study of response to subunit inactivated influenza vaccine. TCRdb reprocessed the RT-PCR reads via MiXCR and lists one record per CDR3 protein. Among about 530,000 distinct CDR3 sequences listed, over 9.5% were seen once. The input for sequencing was PBMCs from blood, taken on the day of vaccination. The receptors originated from a man aged 50 or older who received an inactivated influenza vaccine. Each CDR3 is given with its conserved first and last residue. The order of the fields is V gene, D gene, clone size, CDR3 length, J gene, CDR3 DNA, CDR3 protein. D genes are given only for firm matches. Where a row states a size, it is once, few, many or the class of an expanded clone; other rows omit it.

TRBV5-1	NA	few	16	TRBJ2-5	TGCGCCAGCAGTTTCTTCGGGACGGCCACCCCAGAGACCCAGTACTTC	CASSFFGTATPETQYF
TRBV10-3	NA	few	13	TRBJ2-7	TGTGCCATCAGTGAGTCGGTCAACTACGAGCAGTACTTC	CAISESVNYEQYF
TRBV10-3	NA	few	13	TRBJ1-6	TGTGCCATCAGTGCCCAGGGAGTTGGTGACCTCCACTTT	CAISAQGVGDLHF
TRBV25-1	NA	NA	12	TRBJ1-5	TGTGCCAGCAGTAACACCGATCAGCCCCAGCATTTT	CASSNTDQPQHF
TRBV20-1	TRBD2	NA	14	TRBJ2-1	TGCAGTGCACAGCGGGGGGGAAACATAAATGAGCAGTTCTTC	CSAQRGGNINEQFF
TRBV20-1	TRBD2	NA	16	TRBJ2-6	TGCAGTGCTAGATCCGGGACTAGCTCTGGGGCCAACGTCCTGACTTTC	CSARSGTSSGANVLTF
TRBV27	NA	NA	13	TRBJ1-2	TGTGCCAGCAGTTTGTCCAGGGCCTATGGCTACACCTTC	CASSLSRAYGYTF
TRBV18	NA	NA	15	TRBJ1-1	TGTGCCAGCTCACCACCTTCCCGGACAAGAACTGAAGCTTTCTTT	CASSPPSRTRTEAFF
TRBV5-1	TRBD1	NA	14	TRBJ2-5	TGCGCCAGCAGCGACGACAGGGGGCAAGAGACCCAGTACTTC	CASSDDRGQETQYF
TRBV7-8	NA	few	14	TRBJ2-7	TGTGCCAGCAGCTTTCCAGGGGCCTCCTACGAGCAGTACTTC	CASSFPGASYEQYF
TRBV3-1	NA	few	16	TRBJ2-3	TGTGCCAGCAGGACCGCGGCAGGGGAACACACAGATACGCAGTATTTT	CASRTAAGEHTDTQYF
TRBV7-6	NA	few	15	TRBJ2-1	TGTGCCAGCAGCTTAGGGCTTCCTGCCTACAATGAGCAGTTCTTC	CASSLGLPAYNEQFF
TRBV5-1	NA	many	13	TRBJ2-7	TGCGCCAGCAGCCCCGACAGAATTTACGAGCAGTACTTC	CASSPDRIYEQYF
TRBV6-1	TRBD1	NA	15	TRBJ1-2	TGTGCCAGCACCCCTCCAGGGGGCGTGCCTGGGGGCTACACCTTC	CASTPPGGVPGGYTF
TRBV6-1	NA	NA	16	TRBJ1-4	TGTGCCAGCAGTGCGACAGGTCCCAGGGCTAATGAAAAACTGTTTTTT	CASSATGPRANEKLFF
TRBV7-9	NA	NA	17	TRBJ2-1	TGTGCCAGCAGCTTAGAAGCAGCGAGCCACCGCCGCAATGAGCAGTTCTTC	CASSLEAASHRRNEQFF
TRBV5-1	TRBD2	NA	18	TRBJ2-7	TGCGCCAGCAGCTCCCTGATCAGCGGGAGGGCCGTGGCCTACGAGCAGTACTTC	CASSSLISGRAVAYEQYF
TRBV11-3	TRBD1	few	15	TRBJ2-3	TGTGCCAGCAGCTACGACAGGGGGTGGTCAGATACGCAGTATTTT	CASSYDRGWSDTQYF
TRBV3-1	NA	few	15	TRBJ1-3	TGTGCCAGCAGCCACGAAGGGTTCTCTGGAAACACCATATATTTT	CASSHEGFSGNTIYF
TRBV20-1	TRBD1	NA	13	TRBJ1-1	TGCAGTGCTAGGACAGGGGGCTGGGGTGAAGCTTTCTTT	CSARTGGWGEAFF
TRBV6-5	NA	many	15	TRBJ2-6	TGTGCCAGCAGTTACTCGATGAGGTTGGCCAACGTCCTGACTTTC	CASSYSMRLANVLTF
TRBV6-6	NA	few	11	TRBJ2-7	TGTGCCACGTCGAAGGTGTTCGAGCAGTACTTC	CATSKVFEQYF
TRBV28	TRBD2	few	15	TRBJ2-7	TGTGCCAGCAGTTTAAACGGGGGGACCTCCTACGAGCAGTACTTC	CASSLNGGTSYEQYF
TRBV5-1	NA	few	13	TRBJ1-6	TGCGCCAGCAGCTTGGAAAGGACTTCACCCCTCCACTTT	CASSLERTSPLHF
TRBV27	NA	few	14	TRBJ2-3	TGTGCCAGCAGTTTATCCAGGGGCCCAGATACGCAGTATTTT	CASSLSRGPDTQYF
TRBV7-2	NA	NA	14	TRBJ2-3	TGTGCCAGCAGCCTCCGGTGGGGCACAGATACGCAGTATTTT	CASSLRWGTDTQYF
TRBV6-2/TRBV6-3	NA	NA	16	TRBJ1-5	TGTGCCAGCAGTTATTTAGGAGGGAGTGGTAATCAGCCCCAGCATTTT	CASSYLGGSGNQPQHF
TRBV11-2	NA	NA	11	TRBJ2-5	TGTGCCAGCAGCTTTGGGATAGCGGAGTACTTC	CASSFGIAEYF
TRBV12-3/TRBV12-4	NA	NA	14	TRBJ2-5	TGTGCCAGCAGTCCTACAGGGATCCATGAGACCCAGTACTTC	CASSPTGIHETQYF
TRBV14	NA	many	18	TRBJ2-7	TGTGCCAGCAGCACCACACCTCTACTAGGCCGAAGCTCCTACGAGCAGTACTTC	CASSTTPLLGRSSYEQYF
TRBV10-3	NA	few	11	TRBJ2-1	TGTGCCATCAGTGAAGACAGGGAGCAGTTCTTC	CAISEDREQFF
TRBV7-9	TRBD1	NA	15	TRBJ2-7	TGTGCCAGCAGCTTAAGGGGGCGCGGATGGGACGAGCAGTACTTC	CASSLRGRGWDEQYF
TRBV5-1	NA	many	11	TRBJ2-7	TGTGCCAGCAGCTTAGCTGATGAGCAGTACTTC	CASSLADEQYF
TRBV28	TRBD2	NA	17	TRBJ2-7	TGTGCCAGCAGTTTACACCCTCTGACTAGCGGGGTCCACGAGCAGTACTTC	CASSLHPLTSGVHEQYF
TRBV12-3/TRBV12-4	NA	few	14	TRBJ2-7	TGTGCCAGCACCCTTGGAAGGGTTTACTACGAGCAGTACTTC	CASTLGRVYYEQYF
TRBV20-1	NA	NA	14	TRBJ1-1	TGCAGTGCTAGAGCTGGACACATAAACACTGAAGCTTTCTTT	CSARAGHINTEAFF
TRBV6-5	NA	NA	15	TRBJ2-3	TGTGCCAGCAGTTACAACTACGGGGGGCCAGATACGCAGTATTTT	CASSYNYGGPDTQYF
TRBV7-2	TRBD1	NA	13	TRBJ2-7	TGTGCCAGCAGCTTAGTCAGGGACAGAGAGCAGTACTTC	CASSLVRDREQYF
TRBV12-3/TRBV12-4	NA	once	11	TRBJ2-1	TGTGCCTCTGGACCCTTTAATGAGCAGTTCTTC	CASGPFNEQFF
TRBV7-8	NA	NA	14	TRBJ2-3	TGTGCCAGCAGCAGGGCAGATTTCACAGATACGCAGTATTTT	CASSRADFTDTQYF
TRBV4-1	NA	many	15	TRBJ2-1	TGCGCCAGCAGCCAAGAGTCCACGCCGGAAAATGAGCAGTTCTTC	CASSQESTPENEQFF
TRBV30	NA	NA	14	TRBJ2-6	TGTGCCTGGAGTGTGGGGTCTGGGGCCAACGTCCTGACTTTC	CAWSVGSGANVLTF
TRBV18	TRBD1	NA	15	TRBJ2-7	TGTGCCAGCTCACCTGCGGACAGGGGCTCCTACGAGCAGTACTTC	CASSPADRGSYEQYF
TRBV24-1	NA	few	12	TRBJ2-3	TGTGCCACCAGTGCTCCGGGGACTTCGCAGTATTTT	CATSAPGTSQYF
TRBV5-6	TRBD2	NA	13	TRBJ2-7	TGTGCCAGCACCTTCGGGGGGTTAATCGAGCAGTACTTC	CASTFGGLIEQYF
TRBV15	TRBD2	few	13	TRBJ2-1	TGTGCCACTTCGACTAGCGGGATCAATGAGCAGTTCTTC	CATSTSGINEQFF
TRBV28	NA	few	14	TRBJ2-7	TGTGCCAGCAGTTTATTCACGGATCTACGCGAGCAGTACTTC	CASSLFTDLREQYF
TRBV28	NA	few	15	TRBJ1-4	TGTGCCAGCAGTCCCGGGACTTCTAGGAGGGAAAAACTGTTTTTT	CASSPGTSRREKLFF
TRBV5-1	TRBD1	few	15	TRBJ2-1	TGCGCCAGCAGCTTGCGCGTGACAGGGGTTTCTGAGCAGTTCTTC	CASSLRVTGVSEQFF
TRBV18	NA	once	17	TRBJ2-1	TGTGCCAGCTCACCACCCAACGGGTTCCCATCGTACAATGAGCAGTTCTTC	CASSPPNGFPSYNEQFF
TRBV7-7	TRBD1	NA	15	TRBJ2-7	TGTGCCAGCAGCCCGACCCGGACAGGGCTCTACGAGCAGTACTTC	CASSPTRTGLYEQYF
TRBV20-1	NA	NA	13	TRBJ2-7	TGCAGTGCTAGCAATGCGGGATCCTACGAGCAGTACTTC	CSASNAGSYEQYF
TRBV19	NA	NA	14	TRBJ2-7	TGTGCCAGTAGTATTCGGGCAAGCTCCTACGAGCAGTACTTC	CASSIRASSYEQYF
TRBV10-3	NA	many	14	TRBJ1-2	TGTGCCATCAGTGATACCGGGACGTCGTATGGCTACACCTTC	CAISDTGTSYGYTF
TRBV3-1	NA	NA	14	TRBJ1-1	TGTGCCAGCAGCCAAGAGGGGAGGTACACTGAAGCTTTCTTT	CASSQEGRYTEAFF
TRBV20-1	NA	NA	10	TRBJ2-1	TGCAGTGGACTCTTCAATGAGCAGTTCTTC	CSGLFNEQFF
TRBV28	NA	NA	16	TRBJ2-2	TGTGCCAGCAGTTTACGGGGGGCGATGAACACCGGGGAGCTGTTTTTT	CASSLRGAMNTGELFF